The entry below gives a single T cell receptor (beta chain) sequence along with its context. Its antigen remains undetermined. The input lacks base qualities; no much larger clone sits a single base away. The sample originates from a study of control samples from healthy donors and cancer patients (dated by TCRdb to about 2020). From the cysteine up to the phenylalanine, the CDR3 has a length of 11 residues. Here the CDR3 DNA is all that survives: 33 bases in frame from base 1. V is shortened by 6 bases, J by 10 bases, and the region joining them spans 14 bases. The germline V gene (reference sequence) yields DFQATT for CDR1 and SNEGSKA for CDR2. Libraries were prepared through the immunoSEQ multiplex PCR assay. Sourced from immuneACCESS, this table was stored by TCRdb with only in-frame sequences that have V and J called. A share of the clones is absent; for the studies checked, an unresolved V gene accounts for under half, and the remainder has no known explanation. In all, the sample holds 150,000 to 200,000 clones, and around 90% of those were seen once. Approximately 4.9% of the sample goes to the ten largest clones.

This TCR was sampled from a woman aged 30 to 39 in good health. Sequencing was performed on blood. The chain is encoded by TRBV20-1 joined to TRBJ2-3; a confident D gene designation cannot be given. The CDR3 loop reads CSAPSVSPQYF. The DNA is TGCAGTGCACCCTCGGTTTCCCCGCAGTATTTT.